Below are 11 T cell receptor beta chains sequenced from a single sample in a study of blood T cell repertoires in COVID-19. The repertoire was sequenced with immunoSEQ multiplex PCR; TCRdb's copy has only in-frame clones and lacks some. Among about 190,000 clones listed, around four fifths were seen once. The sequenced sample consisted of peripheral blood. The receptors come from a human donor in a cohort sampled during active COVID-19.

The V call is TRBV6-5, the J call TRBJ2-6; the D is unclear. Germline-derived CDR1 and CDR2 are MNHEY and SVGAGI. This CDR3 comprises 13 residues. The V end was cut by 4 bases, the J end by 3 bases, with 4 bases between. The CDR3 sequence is CASSSVGANVLTF. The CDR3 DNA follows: TGTGCCAGCAGTTCCGTTGGGGCCAACGTCCTGACTTTC.

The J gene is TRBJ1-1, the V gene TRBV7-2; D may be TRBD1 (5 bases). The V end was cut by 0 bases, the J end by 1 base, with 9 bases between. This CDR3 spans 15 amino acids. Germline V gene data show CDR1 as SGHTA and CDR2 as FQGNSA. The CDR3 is CASSLAIDRNTEAFF. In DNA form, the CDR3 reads TGTGCCAGCAGCTTAGCGATAGACAGGAACACTGAAGCTTTCTTT.

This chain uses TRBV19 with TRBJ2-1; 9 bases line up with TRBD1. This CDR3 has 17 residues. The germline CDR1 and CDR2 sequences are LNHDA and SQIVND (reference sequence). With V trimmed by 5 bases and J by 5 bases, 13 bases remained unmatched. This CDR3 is CASSLFNPGQGNNEQFF. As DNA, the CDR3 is TGTGCCAGTAGTTTATTTAATCCGGGACAGGGAAACAATGAGCAGTTCTTC.

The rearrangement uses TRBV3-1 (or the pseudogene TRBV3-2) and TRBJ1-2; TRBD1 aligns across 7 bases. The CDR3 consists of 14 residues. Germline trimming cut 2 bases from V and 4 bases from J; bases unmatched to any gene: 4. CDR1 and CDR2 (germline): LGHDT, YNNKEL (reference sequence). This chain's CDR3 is CASSQYRGGYGYTF. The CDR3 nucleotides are TGTGCCAGCAGCCAATACAGGGGAGGCTATGGCTACACCTTC.

CDR3 DNA: TGTGCCAGCAGGACTAACAGGGTTACCATATATTTT. Protein product: CASRTNRVTIYF. This chain uses TRBV6-5 with TRBJ1-3; TRBD1 might be the D (6 bases). CDR1 is MNHEY and CDR2 is SVGAGI in the germline V gene. The CDR3 extends over 12 amino acids. V was cut by 6 bases and J by 10 bases, with 13 bases left in between.

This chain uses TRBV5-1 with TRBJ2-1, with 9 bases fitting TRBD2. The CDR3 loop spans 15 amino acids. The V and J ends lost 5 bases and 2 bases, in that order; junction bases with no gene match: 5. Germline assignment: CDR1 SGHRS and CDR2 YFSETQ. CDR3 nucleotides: TGCGCCAGCAGTCGTAGCGGGGGTACCTACAATGAGCAGTTCTTC. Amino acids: CASSRSGGTYNEQFF.

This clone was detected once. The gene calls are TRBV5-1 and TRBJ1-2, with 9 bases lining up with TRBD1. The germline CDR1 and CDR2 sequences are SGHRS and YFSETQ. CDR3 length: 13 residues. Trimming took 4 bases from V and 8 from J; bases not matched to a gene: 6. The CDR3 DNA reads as TGCGCCAGCAGCGACACAGGGGGCCTCGGCTACACCTTC. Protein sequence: CASSDTGGLGYTF.

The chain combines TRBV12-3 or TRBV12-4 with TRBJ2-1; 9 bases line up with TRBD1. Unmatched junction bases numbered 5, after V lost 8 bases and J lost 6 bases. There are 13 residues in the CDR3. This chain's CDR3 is CASQGQGVNEQFF. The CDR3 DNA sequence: TGTGCCAGCCAGGGACAGGGTGTCAATGAGCAGTTCTTC.

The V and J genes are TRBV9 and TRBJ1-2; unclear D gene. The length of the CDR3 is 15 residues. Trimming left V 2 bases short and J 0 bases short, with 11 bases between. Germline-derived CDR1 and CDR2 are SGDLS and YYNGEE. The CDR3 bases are TGTGCCAGCAGCGTCAATTACGGTTCTAACTATGGCTACACCTTC. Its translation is CASSVNYGSNYGYTF.

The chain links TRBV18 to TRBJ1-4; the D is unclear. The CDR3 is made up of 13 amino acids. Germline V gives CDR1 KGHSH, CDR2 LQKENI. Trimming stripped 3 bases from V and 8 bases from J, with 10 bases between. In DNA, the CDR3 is TGTGCCAGCTCACCGGGGAGCGGCGAAAAACTGTTTTTT. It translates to CASSPGSGEKLFF.

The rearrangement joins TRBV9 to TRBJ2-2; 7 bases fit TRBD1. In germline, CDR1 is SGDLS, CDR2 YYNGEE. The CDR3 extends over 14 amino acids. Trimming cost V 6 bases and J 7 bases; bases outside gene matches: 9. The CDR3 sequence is CASTDRVYGGELFF. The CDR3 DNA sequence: TGTGCCAGCACCGACAGGGTATATGGCGGGGAGCTGTTTTTT.